This T cell receptor beta chain is from a study of blood T cell repertoires in COVID-19. Whole-study context: The origin of the acute and convalescent COVID-19 samples was the United States, Italy and Spain. T cells, B-cell-depleted T cells, or PBMCs provided the cDNA or gDNA that served as material.

The CDR3 length is 11 residues. V lost 5 bases, J lost 5 bases, and 6 bases lay in between. Germline V CDR1 and CDR2: SEHNR, FQNEAQ (reference sequence). In the authors' workflow: Amplified reference gene primers provided the basis for estimating nucleated cell counts. This table comes from immunoSEQ multiplex PCR, and its TCRdb copy is limited to in-frame clones, with some not included. From that table come the V and J calls and clone size; the DNA was used to work out D and trimming. Among approximately 74,000 clones listed, around three quarters were seen once. The sequence came from a man aged 55-75 years with acute or convalescent COVID-19. The sequenced sample consisted of peripheral blood. The gene calls are TRBV7-9 and TRBJ2-5; D not resolved. CDR3 region: CASSGSETQYF. As DNA, the CDR3 is TGTGCCAGCAGCGGCTCCGAGACCCAGTACTTC.